One sample yielded the 20 T cell receptor beta chains listed below, sequenced in a study of cytomegalovirus exposure and HLA in healthy donors. The PCR made use of 60 Vbeta and 13 Jbeta primers. Here immunoSEQ multiplex PCR was the method, and the copy in TCRdb shows in-frame clones only, minus some. The profile shows around 190,000 clones, about 85% of them singletons. The sample was PBMCs. Receptor source: a boy between 2 and 15 years old in good health and CMV-seronegative.

This clone appeared once. The chain couples TRBV2 to TRBJ1-2, with D maybe TRBD1 (6 bases). The CDR3 is made up of 14 amino acids. The germline V gene has CDR1 SNHLY and CDR2 FYNNEI. The V end lost 4 bases, the J end lost 3 bases, and 12 bases lay between the germline ends. The CDR3 reads CASSAQGTDYGYTF. CDR3 nucleotides: TGTGCCAGCAGTGCTCAGGGGACGGACTATGGCTACACCTTC.

The V and J genes are TRBV30 and TRBJ2-7, with 8 bases aligning to TRBD1. Germline loops: CDR1 GTSNPN, CDR2 SVGIG (reference sequence). Unmatched junction bases numbered 6, after V lost 5 bases and J lost 3 bases. CDR3 length: 13 residues. The CDR3 region is CAWLPTGGYEQYF. Written as DNA, the CDR3 is TGTGCCTGGCTCCCCACAGGGGGCTACGAGCAGTACTTC.

The CDR3 here is CSVEPAGLETQYF. The CDR3 DNA sequence: TGCAGCGTTGAACCGGCAGGGTTAGAGACCCAGTACTTC. The chain has TRBV29-1 and TRBJ2-5; TRBD1 is a possible D gene (5 bases). CDR3 length equals 13 residues. Trimming left V 2 bases short and J 4 bases short, with 11 bases between. In germline, CDR1 is SQVTM, CDR2 ANQGSEA. Full variable domain (remainder filled in from reference TRBV29-1 and TRBJ2-5): SAVISQKPSRDICQRGTSLTIQCQVDSQVTMMFWYRQQPGQSLTLIATANQGSEATYESGFVIDKFPISRPNLTFSTLTVSNMSPEDSSIYLCSVEPAGLETQYFGPGTRLLVL.

This clone was counted only a few times. The chain is built from TRBV6-4 and TRBJ2-3, with 12 bases identical to TRBD1. Trimming took 5 bases from V and 8 from J; bases not matched to a gene: 8. This CDR3 has 15 amino acids. CDR1 is MRHNA, CDR2 SNTAGT, per germline. Written as DNA, the CDR3 is TGTGCCAGCAGTTTCCCCTGGGACAGGGGGCCTACGCAGTATTTT. Translated, it gives CASSFPWDRGPTQYF.

This clone was recorded a few times. This sequence joins TRBV14 and TRBJ2-2; tentative D call: TRBD2 (5 bases). Germline V gene data show CDR1 as SGHDN and CDR2 as FVKESK. The CDR3 loop spans 14 amino acids. V lost 6 bases and J 7 bases, leaving 15 bases between the germline ends. The CDR3 region is CASRLTGLDGELFF. CDR3 in DNA: TGTGCCAGCAGATTAACGGGGTTGGACGGGGAGCTGTTTTTT. The entire variable domain, with the rest obtained from reference TRBV14 and TRBJ2-2, is as follows: EAGVTQFPSHSVIEKGQTVTLRCDPISGHDNLYWYRRVMGKEIKFLLHFVKESKQDESGMPNNRFLAERTGGTYSTLKVQPAELEDSGVYFCASRLTGLDGELFFGEGSRLTVL.

The rearrangement links TRBV30 to TRBJ1-1, with TRBD1 identical over 7 bases. The CDR3 consists of 17 residues. Losses at the gene ends were 5 bases for V and 10 bases for J; bases not matched to a gene: 25. Per the germline V gene, CDR1 is GTSNPN and CDR2 is SVGIG (reference sequence). CDR3 sequence: CAWAQGGFGGMRDGAFF. CDR3 DNA sequence: TGTGCCTGGGCTCAGGGGGGATTTGGAGGAATGCGCGACGGAGCTTTCTTT.

This chain joins TRBV2 and TRBJ2-1, with D uncertain. Germline CDR1 SNHLY, CDR2 FYNNEI. This CDR3 comprises 12 residues. V was clipped by 7 bases and J by 4 bases, with 8 bases between them. The CDR3 nucleotides are TGTGCCAGCACGTCCACTTACAATGAGCAGTTCTTC. Its protein product is CASTSTYNEQFF.

The V and J genes are TRBV10-3 and TRBJ2-1; no firm D call. There are 15 residues in the CDR3. CDR1 and CDR2 from the germline V gene are ENHRY and SYGVKD. Trimming took off 3 bases at V and 2 bases at J, with 11 bases between the two ends. CDR3 region: CAISERSTPYNEQFF. CDR3 nucleotides: TGTGCCATCAGTGAACGTAGCACCCCCTACAATGAGCAGTTCTTC.

V and J are TRBV4-1 and TRBJ2-3; 9 bases are a match to TRBD2. With 0 bases clipped from V and 1 base from J, the junction kept 2 bases outside the gene matches. This CDR3 region has 16 residues. The germline gives CDR1 MGHRA, CDR2 YSYEKL. CDR3 amino acids: CASSQEQRGGTDTQYF. DNA for the CDR3: TGCGCCAGCAGCCAAGAGCAGCGGGGGGGCACAGATACGCAGTATTTT.

This clone was seen just once. This chain uses TRBV5-1 with TRBJ1-1; 10 bases map to TRBD1. The V and J ends lost 4 bases and 1 base, in that order; junction bases with no gene match: 4. The CDR3 runs 15 residues. Germline loops: CDR1 SGHRS, CDR2 YFSETQ. CDR3 sequence reads: CASSPGQGWNTEAFF. In DNA form, the CDR3 reads TGCGCCAGCAGCCCGGGACAGGGGTGGAACACTGAAGCTTTCTTT. Drawing the rest from reference TRBV5-1 and TRBJ1-1, the complete variable domain is KAGVTQTPRYLIKTRGQQVTLSCSPISGHRSVSWYQQTPGQGLQFLFEYFSETQRNKGNFPGRFSGRQFSNSRSEMNVSTLELGDSALYLCASSPGQGWNTEAFFGQGTRLTVV.

The chain uses TRBV7-7 and TRBJ1-2; 9 positions match TRBD1. V gave up 5 bases and J gave up 8 bases; unmatched junction bases: 15. Germline values: CDR1 SSHAT, CDR2 FNYEAQ (reference sequence). CDR3 length: 16 residues. CDR3 protein: CASSRQGDRDAEGYTF. The CDR3 region has the DNA TGTGCCAGCAGCCGCCAAGGGGACAGGGATGCGGAAGGCTACACCTTC.

This chain connects TRBV25-1 to TRBJ1-5; 9 bases line up with TRBD1. The length of the CDR3 is 15 residues. Germline V gives CDR1 MGHDK, CDR2 SYGVNS. V lost 3 bases to trimming and J lost 6 bases; unmatched junction nucleotides: 6. The CDR3 coding sequence is TGTGCCAGCAGTGATGGGACAGGGCTAGGTCAGCCCCAGCATTTT. Translating it yields CASSDGTGLGQPQHF.

The chain is built from TRBV4-1 and TRBJ2-7; 7 bases match TRBD2. The germline V gene has CDR1 MGHRA and CDR2 YSYEKL. The V and J ends lost 1 base and 3 bases, in that order; junction bases with no gene match: 6. This CDR3 is 15 amino acids long. The CDR3 reads CASSQVLAGDYEQYF. The CDR3 nucleotides are TGCGCCAGCAGCCAAGTCTTGGCGGGGGACTACGAGCAGTACTTC.

The rearrangement joins TRBV19 to TRBJ2-2; D gene uncertain. CDR3 length: 11 amino acids. CDR1 LNHDA and CDR2 SQIVND come from the germline V gene (reference sequence). V was shortened by 7 bases and J by 7 bases, with 7 bases between the two germline ends. In DNA form, the CDR3 reads TGTGCCAGTACCACGGGCGGGGAGCTGTTTTTT. The encoded protein is CASTTGGELFF.

The rearrangement joins TRBV29-1 to TRBJ2-3; perhaps TRBD2 as D (5 bases). The V end lost 4 bases, the J end lost 0 bases, and 11 bases lay between the germline ends. Germline CDR1 reads SQVTM; CDR2 reads ANQGSEA. The CDR3 contains 14 residues. CDR3 coding DNA: TGCAGCGTTGCGCCGGGAAGTAGCACAGATACGCAGTATTTT. It encodes CSVAPGSSTDTQYF.

The V call is TRBV6-4, the J call TRBJ2-7, with a weak D call TRBD1 (6 bases). From germline, CDR1 is MRHNA and CDR2 SNTAGT. The CDR3 totals 15 residues. The V end was cut by 6 bases, the J end by 0 bases, with 15 bases between. DNA of the CDR3: TGTGCCAGCAGATCGGACCGGGACACCTCCTACGAGCAGTACTTC. Translating it yields CASRSDRDTSYEQYF.

The chain uses TRBV6-5 and TRBJ2-4; 7 nucleotides align to TRBD2. CDR3 length: 14 amino acids. Trimming removed 6 bases from V and 0 bases from J; junction bases left unmatched: 2. The germline gives CDR1 MNHEY, CDR2 SVGAGI. CDR3 sequence (DNA): TGTGCCAGCAGGCCGGGGGGAGCCAAAAACATTCAGTACTTC. Protein: CASRPGGAKNIQYF.

The count of this clone is one. V is TRBV5-1 and J is TRBJ2-3, with D unclear. This CDR3 has 15 amino acids. Germline V lookup: CDR1 SGHRS, CDR2 YFSETQ. Trimming took 0 bases from V and 2 from J, leaving 10 bases between them. CDR3 sequence (DNA): TGCGCCAGCAGCTTGGCCGGAGCCCTCACAGATACGCAGTATTTT. Protein: CASSLAGALTDTQYF. The full variable domain, its missing parts supplied by reference TRBV5-1 and TRBJ2-3, is KAGVTQTPRYLIKTRGQQVTLSCSPISGHRSVSWYQQTPGQGLQFLFEYFSETQRNKGNFPGRFSGRQFSNSRSEMNVSTLELGDSALYLCASSLAGALTDTQYFGPGTRLTVL.

In its sample, this clone was seen a few times. The genes are TRBV19 and TRBJ2-7, with 12 bases lining up with TRBD2. The CDR3 spans 15 residues. The ends lost 3 bases at V and 2 bases at J; junction bases unmatched: 2. Germline-derived CDR1 and CDR2 are LNHDA and SQIVND (reference sequence). The CDR3 nucleotides are TGTGCCAGTAGTATCGGACTAGCGGGGCCCTACGAGCAGTACTTC. This sequence encodes CASSIGLAGPYEQYF.

This rearrangement joins TRBV27 to TRBJ2-3, with a possible D match to TRBD1 (5 bases). Germline CDR1 MNHEY, CDR2 SMNVEV (reference sequence). This CDR3 is built from 13 residues. The germline V and J ends were trimmed by 1 base and 6 bases, with 8 bases remaining between them. The CDR3 nucleotides are TGTGCCAGCAGTTTATGGGGCCGGGATACGCAGTATTTT. Its protein is CASSLWGRDTQYF.